These T cell receptor beta chains were read from a single sample in a study of T cell responses to AZD1222 COVID-19 vaccine. TCRdb keeps only in-frame clones here, not all; method: immunoSEQ multiplex PCR. The data contain more than 120,000 clones, about 92% of them singletons. The source material was peripheral blood, sampled on day 0 of AZD1222 vaccination. These receptors all come from an adult in good health. Each CDR3 is given with its conserved first and last residue.

V | CDR3
TRBV2 | CASNRLAGEGEQYF
TRBV2 | CASSPPRTVTGELFF
TRBV19 | CASSLVGGRNSYEQYF
TRBV15 | CATSTRTTGSGYTF
TRBV2 | CASSPGARTAKNIQYF
TRBV19 | CASRFQDQPQHF
TRBV7-2 | CASSYGRSAGNTIYF
TRBV29-1 | CSARTGGNTEAFF
TRBV30 | CAWSVGIANSPLHF
TRBV18 | CASSLGAARRDTEAFF
TRBV6-5 | CASSYTPGYTGELFF
TRBV30 | CAWSRGRGGSYEQYF
TRBV7-2 | CASSSGPNQPQHF
TRBV3-1/TRBV3-2 | CASSQDGNTIYF
TRBV4-3 | CASSQDKGTETQYF
TRBV11-3 | CASSSPTGAYNEQFF
TRBV6-5 | CASTAGQGVPLHF